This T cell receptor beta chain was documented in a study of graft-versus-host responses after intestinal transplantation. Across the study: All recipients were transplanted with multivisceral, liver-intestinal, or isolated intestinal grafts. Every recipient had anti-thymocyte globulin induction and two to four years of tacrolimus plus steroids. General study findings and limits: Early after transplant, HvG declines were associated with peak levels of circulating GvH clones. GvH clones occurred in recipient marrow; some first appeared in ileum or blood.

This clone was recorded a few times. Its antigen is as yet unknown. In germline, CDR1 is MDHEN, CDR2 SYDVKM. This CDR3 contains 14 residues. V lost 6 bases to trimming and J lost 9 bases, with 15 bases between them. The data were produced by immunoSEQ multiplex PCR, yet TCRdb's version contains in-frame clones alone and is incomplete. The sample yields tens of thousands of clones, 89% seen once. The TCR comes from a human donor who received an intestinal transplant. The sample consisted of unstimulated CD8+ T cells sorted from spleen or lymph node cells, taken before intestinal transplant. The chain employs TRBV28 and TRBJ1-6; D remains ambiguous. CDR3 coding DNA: TGTGCCAGCAGCCCGCTCGAAGGGAGTTCACCCCTCCACTTT. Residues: CASSPLEGSSPLHF.